Listed below are T cell receptor beta chains from one sample, sequenced in a study of human T cells and chemical hapten exposure. TCRdb re-called the RACE reads through MiXCR, storing one row per CDR3 protein. The table includes 380,000 or so distinct CDR3 sequences, roughly 4.8% detected once. The sample consisted of whole blood, taken in connection with sensitization to the hapten diphenylcyclopropenone (DPC). The receptors originated from a woman in her 50s with alopecia areata. Some clones in this sample may be carry-over from other donors' samples. Both conserved end residues are part of each CDR3. The D gene is left open where the match is weak. Clone sizes are given selectively: once, few, many, or a class where the clone is expanded.

j_call: TRBJ2-7
v_call: TRBV2
d_call: TRBD1
clone_size: -
cdr3_nt: TGTGCCAGCGGGACAGGGGCCTACGAGCAGTACTTC
cdr3_aa: CASGTGAYEQYF

j_call: TRBJ2-3
v_call: TRBV9
d_call: -
clone_size: many
cdr3_nt: TGTGCCAGCAGCGTAGGTGGATGGGATACGCAGTATTTT
cdr3_aa: CASSVGGWDTQYF

j_call: TRBJ1-1
v_call: TRBV7-6
d_call: TRBD1
clone_size: few
cdr3_nt: TGTGCCAGCAGCGCTACAGGGACAGGGACGAACACTGAAGCTTTCTTT
cdr3_aa: CASSATGTGTNTEAFF

j_call: TRBJ2-1
v_call: TRBV18
d_call: TRBD2
clone_size: -
cdr3_nt: TGTGCCAGCTCAGCGGGACTAGCGGGGTCTAATGAGCAGTTCTTC
cdr3_aa: CASSAGLAGSNEQFF

j_call: TRBJ2-3
v_call: TRBV6-6
d_call: -
clone_size: -
cdr3_nt: TGTGCCAGCTTAGGGCAGTACACAGATACGCAGTATTTT
cdr3_aa: CASLGQYTDTQYF

j_call: TRBJ2-5
v_call: TRBV3-1
d_call: -
clone_size: many
cdr3_nt: TGTGCCAGCAGCCAGGCCACAGGGAAGGAGACCCAGTACTTC
cdr3_aa: CASSQATGKETQYF

j_call: TRBJ2-7
v_call: TRBV28
d_call: -
clone_size: many
cdr3_nt: TGTGCCAGCAGTCCCCCCTCGAACTACGAGCAGTACTTC
cdr3_aa: CASSPPSNYEQYF

j_call: TRBJ1-1
v_call: TRBV12-3/TRBV12-4
d_call: -
clone_size: many
cdr3_nt: TGTGCCAGCAGTCCCCGAATTACTGAAGCTTTCTTT
cdr3_aa: CASSPRITEAFF

j_call: TRBJ2-2
v_call: TRBV9
d_call: TRBD1
clone_size: few
cdr3_nt: TGTGCCAGCAGCTTATGGGGGACAGGGACCACCGGGGAGCTGTTTTTT
cdr3_aa: CASSLWGTGTTGELFF

j_call: TRBJ2-7
v_call: TRBV11-1
d_call: TRBD1
clone_size: many
cdr3_nt: TGTGCCAGCAGCCTCTTGGGCCAGCAGGGGGTTCGGGAGCAGTACTTC
cdr3_aa: CASSLLGQQGVREQYF

j_call: TRBJ1-1
v_call: TRBV6-5
d_call: -
clone_size: -
cdr3_nt: TGTGCCAGCAACCCGGAGCAAGGGACGCCGAACACTGAAGCTTTCTTT
cdr3_aa: CASNPEQGTPNTEAFF

j_call: TRBJ2-1
v_call: TRBV18
d_call: TRBD1
clone_size: many
cdr3_nt: TGTGCCAGCTCACCAACGGACAGGGGCAGTATGAGGGGGAATGAGCAGTTCTTC
cdr3_aa: CASSPTDRGSMRGNEQFF

j_call: TRBJ1-2
v_call: TRBV5-1
d_call: -
clone_size: -
cdr3_nt: TGCGCCAGCAGCATAACCACAGGAGATTATGGCTACACCTTC
cdr3_aa: CASSITTGDYGYTF

j_call: TRBJ2-1
v_call: TRBV12-3/TRBV12-4
d_call: TRBD1
clone_size: many
cdr3_nt: TGTGCCAGCAGTTTTCAAGCAGGGGGTCGGGACAATGAGCAGTTCTTC
cdr3_aa: CASSFQAGGRDNEQFF

j_call: TRBJ1-5
v_call: TRBV9
d_call: TRBD1
clone_size: -
cdr3_nt: TGTGCCAGCAGCGTAGGGACAGGGGGTAGCAATCAGCCCCAGCATTTT
cdr3_aa: CASSVGTGGSNQPQHF

j_call: TRBJ1-1
v_call: TRBV13
d_call: -
clone_size: many
cdr3_nt: TGTGCCAGCAGCTCCCAACGGAGGACTGAAGCTTTCTTT
cdr3_aa: CASSSQRRTEAFF

j_call: TRBJ2-4
v_call: TRBV21-1
d_call: -
clone_size: many
cdr3_nt: TGTGCCAGCAGCAAACAGCGGCTACTAGCCAAAAACATTCAGTACTTC
cdr3_aa: CASSKQRLLAKNIQYF

j_call: TRBJ2-3
v_call: TRBV2
d_call: -
clone_size: -
cdr3_nt: TGTGCCAGTAGGTACAGCAAGGGCACAGATACGCAGTATTTT
cdr3_aa: CASRYSKGTDTQYF

j_call: TRBJ1-4
v_call: TRBV20-1
d_call: TRBD1
clone_size: few
cdr3_nt: TGCAGTGCTAGAGACCTCAGGACAGGGCTTAATGAAAAACTGTTTTTT
cdr3_aa: CSARDLRTGLNEKLFF

j_call: TRBJ2-3
v_call: TRBV6-6
d_call: -
clone_size: many
cdr3_nt: TGTGCCAGCAGTTACGGGTTAATCGGCACAGATACGCAGTATTTT
cdr3_aa: CASSYGLIGTDTQYF

j_call: TRBJ1-5
v_call: TRBV28
d_call: -
clone_size: many
cdr3_nt: TGTGCCAGCTCCCCGCCGGGGAATCAGCCCCAGCATTTT
cdr3_aa: CASSPPGNQPQHF

j_call: TRBJ2-3
v_call: TRBV9
d_call: -
clone_size: -
cdr3_nt: TGTGCCAGCAGCGTGAGGGTAGCAGATACGCAGTATTTT
cdr3_aa: CASSVRVADTQYF

j_call: TRBJ2-7
v_call: TRBV12-3/TRBV12-4
d_call: -
clone_size: many
cdr3_nt: TGTGCCAGCAGTTTGAGTCATAGCTCCTACGAGCAGTACTTC
cdr3_aa: CASSLSHSSYEQYF

j_call: TRBJ2-7
v_call: TRBV21-1
d_call: -
clone_size: -
cdr3_nt: TGTGCCAGCAGCAAAGATTTTTGGCATCCGGACAGGCCCTCCTACGAGCAGTACTTC
cdr3_aa: CASSKDFWHPDRPSYEQYF

j_call: TRBJ1-1
v_call: TRBV7-9
d_call: TRBD1
clone_size: many
cdr3_nt: TGTGCCAGCAGCTTAATAGGGGGACAGCCTGTGAACACTGAAGCTTTCTTT
cdr3_aa: CASSLIGGQPVNTEAFF

j_call: TRBJ1-1
v_call: TRBV4-2
d_call: -
clone_size: few
cdr3_nt: TGTGCCAGCAGCCACCCCTCGAAAGGGTCGGGCACTGAAGCTTTCTTT
cdr3_aa: CASSHPSKGSGTEAFF

j_call: TRBJ1-2
v_call: TRBV28
d_call: -
clone_size: many
cdr3_nt: TGTGCCAGCAGTCTAATTGACAGCTCTAACTATGGCTACACCTTC
cdr3_aa: CASSLIDSSNYGYTF

j_call: TRBJ1-1
v_call: TRBV11-2
d_call: -
clone_size: many
cdr3_nt: TGTGCCAGCAGCTTCTCCGTGACAGGACGATGGACGGGAACTGAAGCTTTCTTT
cdr3_aa: CASSFSVTGRWTGTEAFF

j_call: TRBJ1-1
v_call: TRBV2
d_call: -
clone_size: -
cdr3_nt: TGTGCCAGCAGCTCGGCCGGTGGGGTTATGAACACTGAAGCTTTCTTT
cdr3_aa: CASSSAGGVMNTEAFF

j_call: TRBJ2-1
v_call: TRBV15
d_call: TRBD1
clone_size: few
cdr3_nt: TGTGCCACCAGCAGAGATCGCGACAGGGGGCGCGTCGAGTTCTTC
cdr3_aa: CATSRDRDRGRVEFF

j_call: TRBJ1-2
v_call: TRBV6-2/TRBV6-3
d_call: TRBD1
clone_size: many
cdr3_nt: TGTGCCAGCAGTTCGACAGGGGGCCGCTACACCTTC
cdr3_aa: CASSSTGGRYTF

j_call: TRBJ1-2
v_call: TRBV27
d_call: -
clone_size: many
cdr3_nt: TGTGCCAGCAGTTCAGAACAGGGAGCCAACGGCTACACCTTC
cdr3_aa: CASSSEQGANGYTF

j_call: TRBJ1-1
v_call: TRBV3-1
d_call: -
clone_size: many
cdr3_nt: TGTGCCAGCAGCCGTATTCGAGTATCTGAAGCTTTCTTT
cdr3_aa: CASSRIRVSEAFF

j_call: TRBJ2-3
v_call: TRBV29-1
d_call: -
clone_size: few
cdr3_nt: TGCAGCGTCCGAGAAACTAGTATTTCCACAGATACGCAGTATTTT
cdr3_aa: CSVRETSISTDTQYF

j_call: TRBJ1-5
v_call: TRBV15
d_call: -
clone_size: -
cdr3_nt: TGTGCCACCAGCAGATCGTTAAAGGATCAGCCCCAGCATTTT
cdr3_aa: CATSRSLKDQPQHF

j_call: TRBJ2-7
v_call: TRBV10-2
d_call: -
clone_size: many
cdr3_nt: TGCGCCAGCAGCCCTGGGCAGCTTCCTTACGAGCAGTACTTC
cdr3_aa: CASSPGQLPYEQYF

j_call: TRBJ2-3
v_call: TRBV2
d_call: TRBD2
clone_size: many
cdr3_nt: TGTGCCAGCAGAGTAGCGGGGGGGCTTGGAGATACGCAGTATTTT
cdr3_aa: CASRVAGGLGDTQYF

j_call: TRBJ2-3
v_call: TRBV5-1
d_call: -
clone_size: -
cdr3_nt: TGCGCCAGCAGCCGCGTAGGGACTAGCACAGATACGCAGTATTTT
cdr3_aa: CASSRVGTSTDTQYF

j_call: TRBJ1-4
v_call: TRBV10-3
d_call: -
clone_size: -
cdr3_nt: TGTGCCATCAGTGAGTCTGGGGGGTCTGGTAATGAAAAACTGTTTTTT
cdr3_aa: CAISESGGSGNEKLFF

j_call: TRBJ2-2
v_call: TRBV7-2
d_call: TRBD1
clone_size: many
cdr3_nt: TGTGCCAGCAGACCCGGGACAGGGAGGACCGGGGAGCTGTTTTTT
cdr3_aa: CASRPGTGRTGELFF

j_call: TRBJ2-7
v_call: TRBV4-1
d_call: -
clone_size: many
cdr3_nt: TGCGCCAGCAGCCAAGAGGTTGGGGAGCAGTACTTC
cdr3_aa: CASSQEVGEQYF

j_call: TRBJ1-1
v_call: TRBV20-1
d_call: TRBD1
clone_size: many
cdr3_nt: TGCAGTGCACAGGGACAGGGGCCGAACACTGAAGCTTTCTTT
cdr3_aa: CSAQGQGPNTEAFF

j_call: TRBJ2-7
v_call: TRBV27
d_call: -
clone_size: -
cdr3_nt: TGTGCCAGCAGTCCCCTCCCGTCCTACGAGCAGTACTTC
cdr3_aa: CASSPLPSYEQYF

j_call: TRBJ2-5
v_call: TRBV5-1
d_call: -
clone_size: -
cdr3_nt: TGCGCCAGCAGCCATTGGGGTAGCGCGGACGAGACCCAGTACTTC
cdr3_aa: CASSHWGSADETQYF

j_call: TRBJ2-3
v_call: TRBV27
d_call: -
clone_size: few
cdr3_nt: TGTGCCAGCAGTTTAGTCATGGGTCGTGCAGATACGCAGTATTTT
cdr3_aa: CASSLVMGRADTQYF

j_call: TRBJ2-6
v_call: TRBV30
d_call: -
clone_size: few
cdr3_nt: TGTGCCTGGAGGCCCGGACAGGGAGGGCGGTCTGGGGCCAACGTCCTGACTTTC
cdr3_aa: CAWRPGQGGRSGANVLTF

j_call: TRBJ2-3
v_call: TRBV20-1
d_call: -
clone_size: few
cdr3_nt: TGCAGTGCCCTTTCTAGGGCGGCAGATACGCAGTATTTT
cdr3_aa: CSALSRAADTQYF

j_call: TRBJ1-2
v_call: TRBV9
d_call: -
clone_size: many
cdr3_nt: TGTGCCAGCAGCGTAGGAGGAGCTAACTATGGCTACACCTTC
cdr3_aa: CASSVGGANYGYTF

j_call: TRBJ2-5
v_call: TRBV21-1
d_call: -
clone_size: many
cdr3_nt: TGTGCCAGCAGGCAGGCCCAAGAGACCCAGTACTTC
cdr3_aa: CASRQAQETQYF

j_call: TRBJ2-3
v_call: TRBV12-3/TRBV12-4
d_call: -
clone_size: few
cdr3_nt: TGTGCCAGCAGGATAGTGGGGGATACGCAGTATTTT
cdr3_aa: CASRIVGDTQYF